The present T cell receptor beta chain was sequenced within a study of cytomegalovirus exposure and HLA in healthy donors. Overall study findings and caveats: Compared with the roughly 730-donor mean, an Asian-associated ancestry cluster reportedly had fewer N-insertions, according to a later analysis. With later analysis, a missense DCLRE1C variant became linked to TCR beta V- and J-gene trimming.

In nominal health when sampled, donors likely had unrecorded immune exposures nonetheless. As concerns this clone: The antigen is undetermined.

It was with 60 Vbeta and 13 Jbeta primers that the PCR ran. Here immunoSEQ multiplex PCR was the method, and the copy in TCRdb shows in-frame clones only, minus some. The sample has about 200,000 clones, roughly 84% seen once; the top ten hold approximately 1.5%. The CDR3 extends over 13 amino acids. The V gene's germline CDR1 is MNHNS and CDR2 SASEGT. Trimming left V 6 bases short and J 0 bases short, with 9 bases between. The specimen was PBMCs. This clonotype was sampled from a man between 50 and 59 years old in good health and CMV-seronegative. The chain has TRBV6-1 and TRBJ2-7; TRBD1 is a possible D gene (6 bases). The CDR3 sequence is CASRKGHSYEQYF. In nucleotides, the CDR3 is TGTGCCAGCAGGAAGGGACACTCCTACGAGCAGTACTTC.